The 21 T cell receptor beta chains in this list originate from one sample, sequenced in a study of blood T cell repertoires in COVID-19. Using immunoSEQ multiplex PCR, the repertoire was profiled, and TCRdb retains in-frame clones only, with some absent. The sample lists about 74,000 clones; 90% were seen once. Sequenced material: peripheral blood. The receptor set was obtained from a woman aged 45-65 years in a cohort sampled during active COVID-19.

V gene TRBV19 combines with J gene TRBJ1-1; 8 bases agree with TRBD1. The CDR3 is 12 amino acids. Germline V gene sequence: CDR1 LNHDA, CDR2 SQIVND (reference sequence). V trimming: 8 bases; J trimming: 1 base; junction bases outside the gene matches: 0. The CDR3 is CASGTGNTEAFF. The CDR3 region has the DNA TGTGCCAGTGGGACAGGGAACACTGAAGCTTTCTTT.

The rearrangement links TRBV6-2 or TRBV6-3 to TRBJ2-1; TRBD1 matches at 9 bases. J gave up 8 bases and V 2 bases, and 10 bases lay outside the gene matches. CDR3 length: 16 amino acids. Germline V gives CDR1 MNHEY, CDR2 SVGEGT. CDR3 coding DNA: TGTGCCAGCAGTTACGCGGGACAGGGAGGGCTGTATGAGCAGTTCTTC. This encodes CASSYAGQGGLYEQFF.

The CDR3 region is CASRWAFKGANVLTF. DNA for the CDR3: TGTGCCAGCAGGTGGGCGTTCAAAGGGGCCAACGTCCTGACTTTC. The chain joins TRBV28 to TRBJ2-6; D ambiguous. Germline CDR1 is MDHEN and CDR2 is SYDVKM. This CDR3 is built from 15 residues. Deletions cut 6 bases from V and 4 bases from J, with 13 bases between.

This clone has only a few counts. CDR3 DNA: TGTGCCAGCAGCGTATCGGACACCGGGGAGCTGTTTTTT. Amino acids: CASSVSDTGELFF. The chain uses TRBV9 and TRBJ2-2; D gene unclear. Trimming took off 1 base at V and 3 bases at J, with 4 bases between the two ends. The CDR3 totals 13 residues. CDR1 and CDR2 from the germline V gene are SGDLS and YYNGEE.

This sequence joins TRBV23-1 and TRBJ2-6; the D gene is possibly TRBD1 (6 bases). TRBV23-1 is given ORF status, its function remaining uncertain. V lost 4 bases to trimming and J lost 0 bases, with 10 bases between them. The CDR3 has 16 amino acids. CDR3 sequence reads: CASSPDRSSGANVLTF. CDR3 nucleotides: TGCGCCAGCAGTCCGGACAGAAGCTCTGGGGCCAACGTCCTGACTTTC.

The chain couples TRBV18 to TRBJ1-4; D is possibly TRBD1 (6 bases). This CDR3 contains 14 residues. The V gene lost 3 bases and the J gene lost 5 bases, with 10 bases spanning the gap. Germline V gene sequence: CDR1 KGHSH, CDR2 LQKENI. In DNA, the CDR3 is TGTGCCAGCTCACCTAGGACAGAGAATGAAAAACTGTTTTTT. Protein: CASSPRTENEKLFF. Filled out from reference TRBV18 and TRBJ1-4, the complete variable domain reads NAGVMQNPRHLVRRRGQEARLRCSPMKGHSHVYWYRQLPEEGLKFMVYLQKENIIDESGMPKERFSAEFPKEGPSILRIQQVVRGDSAAYFCASSPRTENEKLFFGSGTQLSVL.

The V gene is TRBV3-1 (or the pseudogene TRBV3-2), the J gene TRBJ1-1, with 10 bases fitting TRBD1. This CDR3 is built from 13 residues. Unmatched junction bases numbered 5, after V lost 3 bases and J lost 10 bases. Germline-derived CDR1 and CDR2 are LGHDT and YNNKEL (reference sequence). Here the CDR3 DNA reads TGTGCCAGCAGCCAGGGGACAGGGGTATCAGCTTTCTTT. It is translated as CASSQGTGVSAFF.

CDR3 bases: TGTGCAAGTCGCTTGGAGGTGCGGGAAAGCAATCAGCCCCAGCATTTT. Translating it yields CASRLEVRESNQPQHF. This rearrangement joins TRBV12-2 to TRBJ1-5. TRBV12-2 is tagged as a pseudogene. The CDR3 is 16 amino acids.

The V gene is TRBV5-8, the J gene TRBJ1-4; 7 nucleotides match TRBD1. The CDR3 spans 14 residues. Germline-derived CDR1 and CDR2 are SGHTS and YDEGEE. Trimming took 4 bases from V and 8 from J; bases not matched to a gene: 8. The CDR3 loop reads CASSHGQVAEKLFF. CDR3 sequence (DNA): TGTGCCAGCAGCCATGGACAGGTAGCAGAAAAACTGTTTTTT.

The chain is built from TRBV29-1 and TRBJ2-3; D is ambiguous. CDR1 and CDR2 from the germline V gene are SQVTM and ANQGSEA. V was clipped by 2 bases and J by 1 base, with 7 bases between them. The CDR3 length is 13 residues. The DNA of the CDR3 is TGCAGCGTTGAAAATACTGGCACAGATACGCAGTATTTT. This sequence encodes CSVENTGTDTQYF.

The V gene is TRBV2, the J gene TRBJ2-3; TRBD2 matches 9 bases. CDR3 size: 16 residues. The trim removed 0 bases at V and 0 bases at J, leaving 1 base unmatched. The germline V gene encodes CDR1 SNHLY and CDR2 FYNNEI. CDR3 loop: CASSEATSGSTDTQYF. CDR3 nucleotides: TGTGCCAGCAGTGAAGCAACTAGCGGGAGCACAGATACGCAGTATTTT.

The chain uses TRBV6-5 and TRBJ1-5, with D unresolved. V lost 5 bases and J 0 bases, leaving 11 bases between the germline ends. This CDR3 region has 15 residues. In germline, CDR1 is MNHEY, CDR2 SVGAGI. The CDR3 DNA reads TGTGCCAGCAGTCCCGGTCCCTATAGCAATCAGCCCCAGCATTTT. This sequence encodes CASSPGPYSNQPQHF.

This sequence joins TRBV19 and TRBJ1-5; 9 nucleotides match TRBD1. Germline V gene data show CDR1 as LNHDA and CDR2 as SQIVND (reference sequence). This CDR3 contains 15 residues. The V gene end was trimmed by 5 bases and the J gene end by 5 bases; junction bases not matched to a gene: 7. The CDR3, as DNA: TGTGCCAGTAGTCCAACAGGGGGCATCGATCAGCCCCAGCATTTT. Its protein is CASSPTGGIDQPQHF.

The genes are TRBV6-6 and TRBJ2-2; 9 positions match TRBD2. The length of the CDR3 is 16 residues. CDR1 and CDR2 from the germline V gene are MNHNY and SVGAGI (reference sequence). V lost 4 bases to trimming and J lost 1 base; unmatched junction nucleotides: 4. The CDR3 is CASSWGLALNTGELFF. The CDR3 nucleotides read TGTGCCAGCAGTTGGGGACTAGCCTTGAACACCGGGGAGCTGTTTTTT.

CDR3 DNA: TGTGCCACACGGGGGGCCAGGGGCAATTCACCCCTCCACTTT. Its protein product is CATRGARGNSPLHF. The chain couples TRBV6-6 to TRBJ1-6, with a weak D call TRBD1 (6 bases). This CDR3 has 14 residues. Germline values: CDR1 MNHNY, CDR2 SVGAGI (reference sequence). V was trimmed by 10 bases and J by 7 bases, leaving 17 bases between them.

The rearrangement links TRBV7-9 to TRBJ2-2; a weak D match, TRBD1 (5 bases). The CDR3 covers 15 residues. V was shortened by 7 bases and J by 4 bases, with 16 bases between the two germline ends. Germline CDR1 is SEHNR and CDR2 is FQNEAQ (reference sequence). The CDR3 loop is CASTIRVAGTGELFF. Here the CDR3 DNA reads TGTGCCAGCACCATCAGGGTAGCTGGCACCGGGGAGCTGTTTTTT.

The chain couples TRBV3-1 (or the pseudogene TRBV3-2) to TRBJ2-5; D may be TRBD2 (5 bases). CDR3 length equals 15 residues. V was clipped by 1 base and J by 4 bases, with 13 bases between them. Per germline, CDR1 LGHDT and CDR2 YNNKEL (reference sequence). CDR3 in amino acids: CASSQGPGTGETQYF. For the CDR3, the DNA is TGTGCCAGCAGCCAAGGTCCGGGAACGGGAGAGACCCAGTACTTC.

The V gene is TRBV6-5, the J gene TRBJ2-3; D possibly corresponds to TRBD2 (5 bases). Germline V lookup: CDR1 MNHEY, CDR2 SVGAGI. Trimming took 7 bases from V and 2 from J, leaving 16 bases between them. The CDR3 has 15 residues. The CDR3 region is CASIAWERDTDTQYF. Written as DNA, the CDR3 is TGTGCCAGCATAGCGTGGGAGAGGGACACAGATACGCAGTATTTT.

This chain joins TRBV2 and TRBJ2-2, with D possibly TRBD2 on 6 matching bases. This CDR3 contains 14 residues. In germline, CDR1 is SNHLY, CDR2 FYNNEI. Trimming took 6 bases from V and 5 from J, leaving 13 bases between them. The CDR3 nucleotides read TGTGCCAGCAGAGGCGGGACGGGGACCGGGGAGCTGTTTTTT. It yields the protein CASRGGTGTGELFF.

This rearrangement joins TRBV7-8 to TRBJ2-2, with TRBD2 matching over 10 bases. The germline V gene encodes CDR1 SGHVS and CDR2 FQNEAQ. This CDR3 has 16 residues. Trimming took 5 bases from V and 0 from J; bases not matched to a gene: 3. In nucleotides, the CDR3 is TGTGCCAGCAGCCTAGGACTAGCGGCGAACACCGGGGAGCTGTTTTTT. Protein sequence: CASSLGLAANTGELFF.

The J gene is TRBJ2-4, the V gene TRBV28; D might be TRBD1 (6 bases). This CDR3 has 18 amino acids. Germline V gives CDR1 MDHEN, CDR2 SYDVKM. The germline V and J ends were trimmed by 2 bases and 2 bases, with 19 bases remaining between them. CDR3 residues: CASSLGGRGPSSKNIQYF. The CDR3 DNA follows: TGTGCCAGCAGTTTAGGGGGCCGCGGGCCGTCGTCCAAAAACATTCAGTACTTC.